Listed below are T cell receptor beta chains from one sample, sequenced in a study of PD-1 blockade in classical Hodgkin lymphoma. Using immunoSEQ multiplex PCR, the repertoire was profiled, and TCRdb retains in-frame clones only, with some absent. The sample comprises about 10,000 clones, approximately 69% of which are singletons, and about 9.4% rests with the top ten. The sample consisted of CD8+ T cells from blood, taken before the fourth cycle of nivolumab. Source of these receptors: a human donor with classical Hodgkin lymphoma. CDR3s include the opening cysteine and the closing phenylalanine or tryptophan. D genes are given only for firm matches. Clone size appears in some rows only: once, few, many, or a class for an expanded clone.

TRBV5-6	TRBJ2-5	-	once	TGTGCCAGCAGACCCGGTTCCGGGACGGGTCTACGAGGGCAGTACTTC	CASRPGSGTGLRGQYF
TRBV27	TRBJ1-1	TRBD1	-	TGTGCCAGCAGTTTATCGGGACAGGGGTACACTGAAGCTTTCTTT	CASSLSGQGYTEAFF
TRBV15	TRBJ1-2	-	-	TGTGCCACCAGCAGAGTCAGGTCGGGAGACCCCTATGGCTACACCTTC	CATSRVRSGDPYGYTF
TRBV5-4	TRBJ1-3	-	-	TGTGCCAGCAGCCCGGACTGGGGTACTGGAAACACCATATATTTT	CASSPDWGTGNTIYF
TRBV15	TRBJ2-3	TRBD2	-	TGTGCCACCAGCAGAGATCAGACTAGCGGGACCCAAAGCACAGATACGCAGTATTTT	CATSRDQTSGTQSTDTQYF
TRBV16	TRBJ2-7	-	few	TGTGCCAGCAGCCAATCTGGGGGTTTACACGAGCAGTACTTC	CASSQSGGLHEQYF
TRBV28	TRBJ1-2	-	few	TGTGCCAGCAGTTTAAGAGGGGTATTGGACTATGGCTACACCTTC	CASSLRGVLDYGYTF
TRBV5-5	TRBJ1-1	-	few	TGTGCCAGCAGCCCGGGGGACCGGGCGGGGGGAGTCTTT	CASSPGDRAGGVF
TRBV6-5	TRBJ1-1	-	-	TGTGCCAGCAGACAGGAAAACAGAGCTTTCTTT	CASRQENRAFF
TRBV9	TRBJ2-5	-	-	TGTGCCAGCAGCTTATCCTTCGAAGGTTCAGGGGTGATTCAAGAGACCCAGTACTTC	CASSLSFEGSGVIQETQYF
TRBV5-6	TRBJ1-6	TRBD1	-	TGTGCCAGCAGCCTCGGGACAGGAGGTAGGACACCCCTCCACTTT	CASSLGTGGRTPLHF
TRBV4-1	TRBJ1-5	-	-	TGCGCCAGCAGCCTCACAGGGTTGAGCAATCAGCCCCAGCATTTT	CASSLTGLSNQPQHF
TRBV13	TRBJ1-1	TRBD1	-	TGTGCCAGCAGCTTACAGGGGGAGGCTGAAGCTTTCTTT	CASSLQGEAEAFF
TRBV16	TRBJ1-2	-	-	TGTGCCAGCAGCCACGGCCAGAAACCTGACTATGGCTACACCTTC	CASSHGQKPDYGYTF
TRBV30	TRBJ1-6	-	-	TGTGCCTGGAGGCATGACAGGAATTATTCACCCCTCCACTTT	CAWRHDRNYSPLHF
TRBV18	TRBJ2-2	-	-	TGTGCCAGCTCACCCCCTTATGGGGGAGCCACCGGGGAGCTGTTTTTT	CASSPPYGGATGELFF
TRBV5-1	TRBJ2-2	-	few	TGCGCCAGCTCCTCGCCGCAGGGGAACACCGGGGAGCTGTTTTTT	CASSSPQGNTGELFF
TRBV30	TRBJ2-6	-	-	TGTGCCTGGAACCTCGGGGACGGGGCCAACGTCCTGACTTTC	CAWNLGDGANVLTF
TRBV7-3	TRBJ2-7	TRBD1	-	TGTGCCAGCAGCTTCGGGACAGGGGGCGACGAGCAGTACTTC	CASSFGTGGDEQYF
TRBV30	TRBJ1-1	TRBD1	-	TGTGCCTGGAGGCGCAGGGGGGGGGAGGAAGCTTTCTTT	CAWRRRGGEEAFF
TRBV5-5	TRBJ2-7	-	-	TGTGCCAGCAGCTATTTACAGGTGTCCTATTACGAGCAGTACTTC	CASSYLQVSYYEQYF
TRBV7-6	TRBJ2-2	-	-	TGTGCCAGCAGCTCGACAGGGAACACCGGGGAGCTGTTTTTT	CASSSTGNTGELFF
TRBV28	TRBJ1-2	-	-	TGTGCCAGCAGGGACGGGGGCTATGGCTACACCTTC	CASRDGGYGYTF
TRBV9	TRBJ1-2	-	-	TGTGCCAGCAGCCGACAGGAGATTGGTGGCTACACCTTC	CASSRQEIGGYTF
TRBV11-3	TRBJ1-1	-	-	TGTGCCAGCAGCTTAGGGCAGAACACTGAAGCTTTCTTT	CASSLGQNTEAFF
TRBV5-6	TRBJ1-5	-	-	TGTGCCAGCAGCTCCCGGGACTTTGGGGGGCCCCAGCATTTT	CASSSRDFGGPQHF
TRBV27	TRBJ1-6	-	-	TGTGCCAGCAGTTTATCGGGGAATTCACCCCTCCACTTT	CASSLSGNSPLHF
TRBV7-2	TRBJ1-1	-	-	TGTGCCAGCAGCTTAGGAAAAGGCAGTACCACTGAAGCTTTCTTT	CASSLGKGSTTEAFF
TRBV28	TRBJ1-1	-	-	TGTGCCAGCAGTGACATCCGGAACACTGAAGCTTTCTTT	CASSDIRNTEAFF
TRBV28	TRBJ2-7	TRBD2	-	TGTGCCAGCAGTTTATACCTAGCGGATGATTCCTACGAGCAGTACTTC	CASSLYLADDSYEQYF
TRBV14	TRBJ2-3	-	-	TGTGCCAGCAGCCAAGTCTACGACTCTCGGGGGACGCAGTATTTT	CASSQVYDSRGTQYF
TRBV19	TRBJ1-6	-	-	TGTGCCAGTAAAAGGGGCGCGGACCTTTGGGATTCACCCCTCCACTTT	CASKRGADLWDSPLHF
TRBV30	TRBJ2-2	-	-	TGTGCCTGGAGTCAAGGGGCCAAGACCGGGGAGCTGTTTTTT	CAWSQGAKTGELFF
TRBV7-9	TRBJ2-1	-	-	TGTGCCAGCAGCTCAGAACTGTACAATGAGCAGTTCTTC	CASSSELYNEQFF
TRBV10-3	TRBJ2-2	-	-	TGTCCCCAGGCCACCGGGGAGCTGTTTTTT	CPQATGELFF
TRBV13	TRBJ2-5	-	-	TGTGCCAGCAGCTTACTGGGGACCCAGTACTTC	CASSLLGTQYF
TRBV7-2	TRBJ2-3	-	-	TGTGCCAGCAGCTTATTTGGGGGGGATACGCAGTATTTT	CASSLFGGDTQYF
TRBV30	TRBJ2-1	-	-	TGTGCCTCCGTGCACCGAATTGTCGGGGTTAGCTCCTACAATGAGCAGTTCTTC	CASVHRIVGVSSYNEQFF
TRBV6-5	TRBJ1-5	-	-	TGTGCCAGCAGTTACGGGGCAGGGAAAGAGCAGCCCCAGCATTTT	CASSYGAGKEQPQHF
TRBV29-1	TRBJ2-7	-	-	TGCAGCGTTACGCACAGGGATTACGAGCAGTACTTC	CSVTHRDYEQYF
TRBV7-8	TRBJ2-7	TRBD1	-	TGTGCCAGCAGCGGGGTGGGACAGGGGGGACTCTACGAGCAGTACTTC	CASSGVGQGGLYEQYF
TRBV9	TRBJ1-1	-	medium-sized	TGTGCCAGCAGCGTAGGGGGGGAAGTTACTTTTAACACTGAAGCTTTCTTT	CASSVGGEVTFNTEAFF